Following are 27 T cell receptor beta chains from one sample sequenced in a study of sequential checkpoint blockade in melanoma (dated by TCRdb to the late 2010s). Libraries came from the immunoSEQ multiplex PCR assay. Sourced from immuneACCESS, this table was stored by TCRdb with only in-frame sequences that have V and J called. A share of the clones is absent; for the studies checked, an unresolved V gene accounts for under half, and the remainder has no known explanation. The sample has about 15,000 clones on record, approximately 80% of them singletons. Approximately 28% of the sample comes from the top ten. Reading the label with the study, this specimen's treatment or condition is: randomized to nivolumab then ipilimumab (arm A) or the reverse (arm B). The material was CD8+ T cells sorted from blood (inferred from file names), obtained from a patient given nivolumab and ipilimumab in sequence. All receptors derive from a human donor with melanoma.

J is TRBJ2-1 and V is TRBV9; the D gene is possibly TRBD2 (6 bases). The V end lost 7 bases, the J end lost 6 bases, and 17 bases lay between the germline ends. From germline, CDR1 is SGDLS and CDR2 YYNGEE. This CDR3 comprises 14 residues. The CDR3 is CASGNLGGFNEQFF. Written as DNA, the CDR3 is TGTGCCAGCGGCAACCTGGGAGGTTTCAATGAGCAGTTCTTC.

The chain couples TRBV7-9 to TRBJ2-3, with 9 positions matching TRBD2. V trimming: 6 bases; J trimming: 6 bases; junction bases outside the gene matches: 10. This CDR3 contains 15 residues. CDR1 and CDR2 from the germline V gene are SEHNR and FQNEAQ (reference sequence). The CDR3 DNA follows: TGTGCCAGCAGACTACTAGCGGGCAGGTGGGATACGCAGTATTTT. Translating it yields CASRLLAGRWDTQYF.

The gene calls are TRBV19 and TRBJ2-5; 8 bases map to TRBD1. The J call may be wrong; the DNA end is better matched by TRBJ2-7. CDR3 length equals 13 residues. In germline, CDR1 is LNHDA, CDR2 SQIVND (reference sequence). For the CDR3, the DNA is TGTGCCAGTGGACAGGGACCCCCCTACGAGCAGTACTTC. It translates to CASGQGPPYEQYF.

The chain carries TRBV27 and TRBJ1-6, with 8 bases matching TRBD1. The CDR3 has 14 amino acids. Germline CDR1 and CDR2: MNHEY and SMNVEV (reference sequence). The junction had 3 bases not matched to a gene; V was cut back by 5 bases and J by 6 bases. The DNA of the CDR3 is TGTGCCAGCAGTATGGGACAGGTTAATTCACCCCTCCACTTT. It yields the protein CASSMGQVNSPLHF.

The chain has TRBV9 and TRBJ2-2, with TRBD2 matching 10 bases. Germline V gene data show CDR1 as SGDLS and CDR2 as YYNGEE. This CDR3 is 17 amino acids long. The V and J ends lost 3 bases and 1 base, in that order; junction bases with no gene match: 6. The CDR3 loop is CASSGYRTSGNTGELFF. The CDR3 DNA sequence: TGTGCCAGCAGCGGTTATCGGACTAGCGGGAACACCGGGGAGCTGTTTTTT.

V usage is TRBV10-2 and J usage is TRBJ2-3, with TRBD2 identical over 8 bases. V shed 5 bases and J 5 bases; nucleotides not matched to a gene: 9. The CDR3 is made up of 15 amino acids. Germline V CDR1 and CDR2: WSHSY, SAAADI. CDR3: CASSPSAGGRDTQYF. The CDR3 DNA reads TGCGCCAGCAGTCCCTCGGCGGGGGGTCGAGATACGCAGTATTTT.

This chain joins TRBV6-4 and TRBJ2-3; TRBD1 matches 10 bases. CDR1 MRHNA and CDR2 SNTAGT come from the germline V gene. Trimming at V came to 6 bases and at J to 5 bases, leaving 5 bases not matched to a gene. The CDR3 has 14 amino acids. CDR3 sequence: CASSEDRGGDTQYF. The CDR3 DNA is TGTGCCAGCAGCGAGGACAGGGGGGGAGATACGCAGTATTTT.

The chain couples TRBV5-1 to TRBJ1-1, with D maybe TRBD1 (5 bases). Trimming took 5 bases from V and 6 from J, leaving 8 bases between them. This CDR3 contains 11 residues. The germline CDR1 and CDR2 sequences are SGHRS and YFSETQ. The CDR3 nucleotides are TGCGCCAGCAGGGGGGGGGCTGAAGCTTTCTTT. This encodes CASRGGAEAFF.

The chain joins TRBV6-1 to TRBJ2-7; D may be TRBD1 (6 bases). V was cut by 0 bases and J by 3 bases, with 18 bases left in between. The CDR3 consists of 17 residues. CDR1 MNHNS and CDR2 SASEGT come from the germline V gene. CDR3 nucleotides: TGTGCCAGCAGTGAAGCGGTAGTGGCTGGACAGAACTACGAGCAGTACTTC. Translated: CASSEAVVAGQNYEQYF.

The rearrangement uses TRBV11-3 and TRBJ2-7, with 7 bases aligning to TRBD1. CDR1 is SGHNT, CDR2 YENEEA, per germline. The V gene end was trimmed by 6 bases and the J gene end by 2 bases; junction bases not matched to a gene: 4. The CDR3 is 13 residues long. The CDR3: CASSLGQTYEQYF. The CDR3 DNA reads TGTGCCAGCAGTTTGGGACAGACCTACGAGCAGTACTTC. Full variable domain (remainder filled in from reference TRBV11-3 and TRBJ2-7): EAGVVQSPRYKIIEKKQPVAFWCNPISGHNTLYWYLQNLGQGPELLIRYENEEAVDDSQLPKDRFSAERLKGVDSTLKIQPAELGDSAVYLCASSLGQTYEQYFGPGTRLTVT.

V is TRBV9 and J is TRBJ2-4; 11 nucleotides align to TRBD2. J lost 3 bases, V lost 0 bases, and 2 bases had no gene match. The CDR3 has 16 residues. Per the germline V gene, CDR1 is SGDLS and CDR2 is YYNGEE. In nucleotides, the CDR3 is TGTGCCAGCAGCGTAGATGGGACTAGCGGCAAAAACATTCAGTACTTC. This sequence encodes CASSVDGTSGKNIQYF.

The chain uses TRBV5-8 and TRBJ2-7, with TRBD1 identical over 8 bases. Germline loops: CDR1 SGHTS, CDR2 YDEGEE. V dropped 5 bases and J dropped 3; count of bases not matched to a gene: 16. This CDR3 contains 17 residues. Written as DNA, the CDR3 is TGTGCCAGCAGATATACCCCAACAGGGGGTGCCTACTACGAGCAGTACTTC. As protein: CASRYTPTGGAYYEQYF.

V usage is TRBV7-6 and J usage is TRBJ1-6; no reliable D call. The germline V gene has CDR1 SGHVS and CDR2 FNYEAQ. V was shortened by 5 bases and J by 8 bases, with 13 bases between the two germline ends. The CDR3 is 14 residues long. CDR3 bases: TGTGCCAGCAGCCCGACTGGTCAAGATTCACCCCTCCACTTT. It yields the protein CASSPTGQDSPLHF.

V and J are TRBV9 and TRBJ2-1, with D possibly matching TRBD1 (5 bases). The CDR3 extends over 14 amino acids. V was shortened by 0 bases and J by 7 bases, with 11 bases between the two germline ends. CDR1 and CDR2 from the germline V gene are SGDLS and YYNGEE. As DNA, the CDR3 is TGTGCCAGCAGCGTAGGACAGAATTTTAATGAGCAGTTCTTC. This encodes CASSVGQNFNEQFF.

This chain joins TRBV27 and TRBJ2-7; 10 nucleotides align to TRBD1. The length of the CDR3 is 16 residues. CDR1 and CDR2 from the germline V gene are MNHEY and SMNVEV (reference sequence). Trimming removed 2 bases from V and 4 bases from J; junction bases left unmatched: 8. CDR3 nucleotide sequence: TGTGCCAGCAGTTTACTCGGGACAGGGGATCCTTACGAGCAGTACTTC. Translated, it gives CASSLLGTGDPYEQYF.

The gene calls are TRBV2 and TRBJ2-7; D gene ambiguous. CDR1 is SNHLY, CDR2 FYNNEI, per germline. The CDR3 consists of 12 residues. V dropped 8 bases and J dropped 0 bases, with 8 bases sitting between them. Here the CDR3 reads CASGTNSYEQYF. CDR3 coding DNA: TGTGCCAGCGGCACAAACTCCTACGAGCAGTACTTC. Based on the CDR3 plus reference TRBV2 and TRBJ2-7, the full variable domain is EPEVTQTPSHQVTQMGQEVILRCVPISNHLYFYWYRQILGQKVEFLVSFYNNEISEKSEIFDDQFSVERPDGSNFTLKIRSTKLEDSAMYFCASGTNSYEQYFGPGTRLTVT.

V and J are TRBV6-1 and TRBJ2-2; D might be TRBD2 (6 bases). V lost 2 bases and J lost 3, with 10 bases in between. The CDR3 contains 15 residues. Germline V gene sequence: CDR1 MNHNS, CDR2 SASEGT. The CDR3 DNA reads TGTGCCAGCAGTGAAAGCGGAGGGGACACCGGGGAGCTGTTTTTT. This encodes CASSESGGDTGELFF.

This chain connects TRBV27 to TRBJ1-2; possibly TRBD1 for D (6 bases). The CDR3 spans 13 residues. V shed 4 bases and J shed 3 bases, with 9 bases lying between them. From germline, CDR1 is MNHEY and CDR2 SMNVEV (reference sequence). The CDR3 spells CASSSRQDYGYTF. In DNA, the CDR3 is TGTGCCAGCAGTTCCCGACAGGACTATGGCTACACCTTC.

The CDR3 region is CASSQPGEGGTEAFF. For the CDR3, the DNA is TGCGCCAGCAGCCAACCCGGGGAGGGAGGGACTGAAGCTTTCTTT. The chain employs TRBV4-1 and TRBJ1-1; D call uncertain. Looked up from germline, CDR1 is MGHRA and CDR2 is YSYEKL. This CDR3 comprises 15 residues. V was clipped by 2 bases and J by 5 bases, with 15 bases between them.

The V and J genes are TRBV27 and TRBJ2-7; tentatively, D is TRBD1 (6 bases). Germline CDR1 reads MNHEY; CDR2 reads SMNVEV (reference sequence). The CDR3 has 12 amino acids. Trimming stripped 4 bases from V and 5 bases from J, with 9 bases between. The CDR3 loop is CASSSYRDEQYF. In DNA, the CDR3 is TGTGCCAGCAGTTCCTACAGGGACGAGCAGTACTTC.

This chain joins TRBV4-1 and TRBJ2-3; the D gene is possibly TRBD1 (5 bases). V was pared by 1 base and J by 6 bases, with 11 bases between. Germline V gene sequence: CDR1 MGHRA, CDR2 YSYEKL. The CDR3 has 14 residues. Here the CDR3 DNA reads TGCGCCAGCAGCCAAGGGACGACAGAGGATACGCAGTATTTT. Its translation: CASSQGTTEDTQYF.

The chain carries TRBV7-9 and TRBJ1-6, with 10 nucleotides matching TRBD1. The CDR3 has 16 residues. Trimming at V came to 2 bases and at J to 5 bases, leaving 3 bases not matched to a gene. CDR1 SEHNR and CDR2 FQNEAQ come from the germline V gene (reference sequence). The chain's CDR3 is CASSLSGTGDNSPLHF. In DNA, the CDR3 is TGTGCCAGCAGCTTATCCGGGACAGGGGATAATTCACCCCTCCACTTT.

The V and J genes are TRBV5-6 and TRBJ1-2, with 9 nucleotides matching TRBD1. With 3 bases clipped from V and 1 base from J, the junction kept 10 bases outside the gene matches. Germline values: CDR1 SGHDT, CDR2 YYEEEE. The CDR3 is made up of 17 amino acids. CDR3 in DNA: TGTGCCAGCAGCTCAATTACAGGGGGCCCTTTTAACTATGGCTACACCTTC. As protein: CASSSITGGPFNYGYTF.

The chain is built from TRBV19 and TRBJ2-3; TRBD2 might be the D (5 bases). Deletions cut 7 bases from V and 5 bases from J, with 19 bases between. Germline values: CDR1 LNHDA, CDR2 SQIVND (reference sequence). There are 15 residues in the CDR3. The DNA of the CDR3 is TGTGCCAGTATGGATTTACTGAGGGTAGAAGATACGCAGTATTTT. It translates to CASMDLLRVEDTQYF. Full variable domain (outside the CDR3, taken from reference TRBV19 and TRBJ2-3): DGGITQSPKYLFRKEGQNVTLSCEQNLNHDAMYWYRQDPGQGLRLIYYSQIVNDFQKGDIAEGYSVSREKKESFPLTVTSAQKNPTAFYLCASMDLLRVEDTQYFGPGTRLTVL.

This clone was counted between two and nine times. This CDR3 reads CASSFPTSYEQYF. The CDR3 DNA follows: TGTGCCAGCAGCTTTCCAACTTCCTACGAGCAGTACTTC. The V and J genes are TRBV5-6 and TRBJ2-7; no reliable D call. Trimming took 2 bases from V and 1 from J, leaving 7 bases between them. Germline CDR1 reads SGHDT; CDR2 reads YYEEEE. This CDR3 has 13 residues.

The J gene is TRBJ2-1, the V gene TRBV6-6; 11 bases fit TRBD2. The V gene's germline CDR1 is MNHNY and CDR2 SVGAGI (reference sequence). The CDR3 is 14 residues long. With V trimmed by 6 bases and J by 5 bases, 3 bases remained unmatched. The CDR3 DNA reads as TGTGCCAGCAGGGGACTAGCGGTAGACAATGAGCAGTTCTTC. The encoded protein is CASRGLAVDNEQFF.

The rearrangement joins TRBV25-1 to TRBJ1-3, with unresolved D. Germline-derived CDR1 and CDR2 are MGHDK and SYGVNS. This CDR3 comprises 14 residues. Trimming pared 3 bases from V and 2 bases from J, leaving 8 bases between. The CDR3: CASSEFSAGNTIYF. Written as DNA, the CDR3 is TGTGCCAGCAGTGAGTTTAGCGCTGGAAACACCATATATTTT.